Listed here are 5 T cell receptor beta chains from one sample, sequenced in a study of CD8 T cells in Susac syndrome (dated by TCRdb to 2018 to 2020). The library was made by the immunoSEQ multiplex PCR assay. RNA was extracted with the RNeasy kit and about 0.5 to 1 ug was reverse transcribed using random hexamers. TCRdb reran the public reads through fastp at Q25 and MiXCR, keeping productive beta chains. Records with the same CDR3 protein are collapsed into one entry carrying the most frequent genes and DNA. The sample table contains about 150,000 distinct CDR3 sequences; only one count was recorded for about 95% of them. The ten largest make up roughly 0.17% of the sample. Sample: CD8+ T cells from PBMCs. These receptors all come from a human donor with Susac syndrome.

This chain connects TRBV6-1 to TRBJ2-1, with TRBD2 matching 12 bases. J was trimmed by 7 bases and V by 5 bases; bases with no gene match: 12. CDR1 and CDR2 from the germline V gene are MNHNS and SASEGT. This CDR3 has 17 amino acids. The CDR3: CASSPPLTSGSQNEQFF. The CDR3 nucleotides read TGTGCCAGCAGTCCCCCCCTGACTAGCGGGAGTCAAAATGAGCAGTTCTTC.

The chain is built from TRBV9 and TRBJ2-3; D gene uncertain. The CDR3 runs 12 residues. CDR1 and CDR2 from the germline V gene are SGDLS and YYNGEE. Trimming took 3 bases from V and 6 from J, leaving 8 bases between them. This CDR3 reads CASSALDDTQYF. Here the CDR3 DNA reads TGTGCCAGCAGCGCCCTGGACGATACGCAGTATTTT.

The chain combines TRBV20-1 with TRBJ2-1; D is possibly TRBD2 (6 bases). V lost 5 bases, J lost 5 bases, and 16 bases lay in between. The CDR3 totals 14 residues. Germline V gene lookup returns CDR1 DFQATT and CDR2 SNEGSKA (reference sequence). This CDR3 is CSAPEARGNNEQFF. For the CDR3, the DNA is TGCAGTGCTCCCGAGGCGCGGGGAAACAATGAGCAGTTCTTC.

The chain uses TRBV12-3 or TRBV12-4 and TRBJ2-1; D is undetermined. The CDR3 loop spans 13 amino acids. V gave up 6 bases and J gave up 6 bases, with 12 bases separating them. Written as DNA, the CDR3 is TGTGCCAGCAGCCCCGGACCCAGCAATGAGCAGTTCTTC. This encodes CASSPGPSNEQFF.

The V and J genes are TRBV4-1 and TRBJ1-3; D remains unclear. V was clipped by 4 bases and J by 4 bases, with 5 bases between them. The CDR3 sequence is 12 residues long. Germline CDR1 reads MGHRA; CDR2 reads YSYEKL. Written as DNA, the CDR3 is TGCGCCAGCAGCCCCCGCGGAAACACCATATATTTT. This sequence encodes CASSPRGNTIYF.